This entry lists 8 T cell receptor beta chains sequenced from one sample in a study of T-cell reconstitution after alpha-beta-depleted transplantation in children (dated by TCRdb to about 2016). The meaning of the sample's treatment or condition label: allogeneic hematopoietic cell transplantation with graft depleted of TCRalphabeta T cells and CD19 B cells. The library was produced with PCR. Sequencing relied on an Illumina HiSeq 2500. TCR library preparation used molecular barcoding, with unique molecular identifiers applied to normalize quantification of the TCRbeta repertoire. Using fastp at Q25 and MiXCR, TCRdb reprocessed the public reads and kept productive beta chains. All rows with the same CDR3 protein become a single entry with the most common DNA and genes. The sample table lists around 500,000 distinct CDR3 sequences, roughly 23% of them with a count of one. 13% to 15% of the sample belongs to the ten largest clones.

Source: PBMCs, mostly from graft donor cells, taken 360 days after TCRalphabeta/CD19-depleted stem cell transplant. The receptors derive from a boy under two years old who had a stem cell transplant for acute myeloid leukemia, so the T cells may come from the graft donor.

This clonotype has only one observation. The rearrangement uses TRBV7-3 and TRBJ2-3; 14 bases map to TRBD2. The germline V gene encodes CDR1 SGHTA and CDR2 FQGTGA. The CDR3 is 19 residues long. J was trimmed by 1 base and V by 3 bases; bases with no gene match: 9. The CDR3 DNA reads TGTGCCAGCAGCTTTCGAGGAAGGGGACTAGCGGGGGGCACAGATACGCAGTATTTT. As protein: CASSFRGRGLAGGTDTQYF.

The V and J genes are TRBV6-1 and TRBJ1-2; 10 nucleotides agree with TRBD1. V lost 6 bases and J lost 8; bases outside the gene matches: 6. CDR1 and CDR2 from the germline V gene are MNHNS and SASEGT. This CDR3 contains 13 residues. CDR3 in DNA: TGTGCCAGCAGAGCCGGGACAGGGGACGGCTACACCTTC. Protein sequence: CASRAGTGDGYTF.

In its sample, this clonotype was seen many times. The V call is TRBV7-9, the J call TRBJ2-7, with a tentative D call TRBD1 (6 bases). Germline CDR1 is SEHNR and CDR2 is FQNEAQ (reference sequence). V was trimmed by 4 bases and J by 3 bases, leaving 13 bases between them. The CDR3 has 14 residues. The CDR3 coding sequence is TGTGCCAGCAGCTCAGACAAACAGGGCTACGAGCAGTACTTC. This translates into CASSSDKQGYEQYF.

This clonotype was seen many times. This chain connects TRBV12-3 or TRBV12-4 to TRBJ2-2, with 7 bases matching TRBD1. Trimming cost V 4 bases and J 2 bases; bases outside gene matches: 7. This CDR3 spans 16 amino acids. The CDR3 DNA reads as TGTGCCAGCAGTTCGGGACAGTTTCTTAACACCGGGGAGCTGTTTTTT. Its protein is CASSSGQFLNTGELFF.

The rearrangement joins TRBV20-1 to TRBJ2-3; no reliable D call. The germline gives CDR1 DFQATT, CDR2 SNEGSKA (reference sequence). Deletions cut 2 bases from V and 4 bases from J, with 10 bases between. The length of the CDR3 is 13 residues. The CDR3, as DNA: TGCAGTGCTAGACTCGAGGTGCCAGATACGCAGTATTTT. Its translation: CSARLEVPDTQYF.

The sample holds many counts of this clonotype. The gene calls are TRBV28 and TRBJ1-2, with D tentatively TRBD1 (5 bases). CDR3 length: 17 amino acids. Germline CDR1 and CDR2: MDHEN and SYDVKM. V was trimmed by 2 bases and J by 4 bases, leaving 20 bases between them. CDR3 DNA: TGTGCCAGCAGTTTAAGTGCGCAGGGAGGGAGGCCCTATGGCTACACCTTC. This gives the protein CASSLSAQGGRPYGYTF.

This clonotype was seen ten or more times. The chain uses TRBV7-9 and TRBJ1-1; 8 bases line up with TRBD1. CDR1 SEHNR and CDR2 FQNEAQ come from the germline V gene (reference sequence). The J segment lost 5 bases and the V segment lost 0 bases, leaving 5 bases of the junction unmatched. The CDR3 totals 15 residues. CDR3 protein: CASSLAQGAGTEAFF. CDR3 sequence (DNA): TGTGCCAGCAGCTTAGCTCAGGGGGCTGGGACTGAAGCTTTCTTT.

V is TRBV6-2 or TRBV6-3 and J is TRBJ2-1; 8 bases fit TRBD1. Looked up from germline, CDR1 is MNHEY and CDR2 is SVGEGT. After removal of 5 bases from V and 15 bases from J, the junction contained 6 bases not matched to a gene. The CDR3 spans 11 residues. CDR3 loop: CASSRQGKGFF. CDR3 sequence (DNA): TGTGCCAGCAGTCGACAGGGGAAGGGGTTCTTC.